This is a list of T cell receptor beta chains from one sample in a study of blood T cells in healthy people across ages. TCRdb itself ran the 5' RACE reads through MiXCR, one entry per CDR3 protein. Here the sample spans about 630,000 distinct CDR3 sequences, around a fifth being singletons. The sequenced sample consisted of blood. These receptors all come from a man between 65 and 85 years old in good health. The CDR3 runs from the conserved cysteine through the conserved F or W. A D gene is named only where the DNA matches it firmly. Where a row states a size, it is once, few, many or the class of an expanded clone; other rows omit it.

j_call: TRBJ2-2; clone_size: few; d_call: TRBD2; v_call: TRBV7-9; cdr3_aa: CAAAGAANTGELFF; cdr3_nt: TGTGCCGCCGCGGGAGCCGCGAACACCGGGGAGCTGTTTTTT
j_call: TRBJ2-3; clone_size: many; d_call: TRBD2; v_call: TRBV20-1; cdr3_aa: CSARAPGASGSTDTQYF; cdr3_nt: TGCAGTGCTAGAGCACCCGGGGCTAGCGGGTCGACAGATACGCAGTATTTT
j_call: TRBJ2-5; clone_size: few; d_call: .; v_call: TRBV28; cdr3_aa: CASGVEETQYF; cdr3_nt: TGTGCCAGCGGGGTGGAAGAGACCCAGTACTTC
j_call: TRBJ2-7; clone_size: once; d_call: .; v_call: TRBV30; cdr3_aa: CAWSEGTYEQYF; cdr3_nt: TGTGCCTGGAGTGAGGGGACCTACGAGCAGTACTTC
j_call: TRBJ2-5; clone_size: few; d_call: .; v_call: TRBV18; cdr3_aa: CASSPRERETQYF; cdr3_nt: TGTGCCAGCTCACCAAGGGAGAGGGAGACCCAGTACTTC
j_call: TRBJ1-3; clone_size: few; d_call: .; v_call: TRBV6-1; cdr3_aa: CASSVGGGLSGNTIYF; cdr3_nt: TGTGCCAGCAGTGTCGGGGGGGGGCTTAGTGGAAACACCATATATTTT
j_call: TRBJ2-2; clone_size: .; d_call: .; v_call: TRBV18; cdr3_aa: CASSPVTGNTGELFF; cdr3_nt: TGTGCCAGCTCACCTGTGACGGGAAACACCGGGGAGCTGTTTTTT
j_call: TRBJ1-6; clone_size: few; d_call: .; v_call: TRBV18; cdr3_aa: CASSPEGDSPLHF; cdr3_nt: TGTGCCAGCTCACCAGAGGGGGATTCACCCCTCCACTTT
j_call: TRBJ2-1; clone_size: many; d_call: TRBD1; v_call: TRBV29-1; cdr3_aa: CSVHGTGAYNEQFF; cdr3_nt: TGCAGCGTGCACGGGACAGGGGCTTACAATGAGCAGTTCTTC
j_call: TRBJ2-4; clone_size: .; d_call: .; v_call: TRBV20-1; cdr3_aa: CSARDHRAAKNIQYF; cdr3_nt: TGCAGTGCTAGAGATCACAGGGCGGCCAAAAACATTCAGTACTTC
j_call: TRBJ2-7; clone_size: few; d_call: TRBD1; v_call: TRBV29-1; cdr3_aa: CSVAGTGFYEQYF; cdr3_nt: TGCAGCGTTGCCGGGACAGGTTTTTACGAGCAGTACTTC
j_call: TRBJ2-4; clone_size: few; d_call: TRBD1; v_call: TRBV4-3; cdr3_aa: CASSQAQGARDIQYF; cdr3_nt: TGCGCCAGCAGCCAAGCCCAGGGGGCGAGGGACATTCAGTACTTC
j_call: TRBJ2-1; clone_size: .; d_call: TRBD2; v_call: TRBV30; cdr3_aa: CAWSVWAGGYNEQFF; cdr3_nt: TGTGCCTGGAGTGTATGGGCGGGAGGATACAATGAGCAGTTCTTC
j_call: TRBJ1-4; clone_size: .; d_call: .; v_call: TRBV9; cdr3_aa: CASSVEARVRGGEKLFF; cdr3_nt: TGTGCCAGCAGCGTAGAAGCAAGGGTTAGGGGAGGTGAAAAACTGTTTTTT
j_call: TRBJ2-7; clone_size: few; d_call: .; v_call: TRBV7-6; cdr3_aa: CASSLAIGYEQYF; cdr3_nt: TGTGCCAGCAGCTTAGCGATCGGGTACGAGCAGTACTTC
j_call: TRBJ1-5; clone_size: few; d_call: .; v_call: TRBV5-5; cdr3_aa: CASSLEGWDQPQHF; cdr3_nt: TGTGCCAGCAGCTTGGAAGGGTGGGATCAGCCCCAGCATTTT
j_call: TRBJ2-1; clone_size: .; d_call: .; v_call: TRBV23-1; cdr3_aa: CASSQYQSSYNEQFF; cdr3_nt: TGCGCCAGCAGTCAATATCAGAGCTCCTACAATGAGCAGTTCTTC
j_call: TRBJ2-7; clone_size: .; d_call: TRBD1; v_call: TRBV7-4; cdr3_aa: CASSQGQGESYEQYF; cdr3_nt: TGTGCCAGCAGCCAAGGACAGGGGGAATCCTACGAGCAGTACTTC
j_call: TRBJ1-3; clone_size: few; d_call: TRBD1; v_call: TRBV4-3; cdr3_aa: CASSQETGLGNTIYF; cdr3_nt: TGCGCCAGCAGCCAAGAGACAGGGCTGGGAAACACCATATATTTT
j_call: TRBJ2-7; clone_size: .; d_call: .; v_call: TRBV29-1; cdr3_aa: CSVEQDGHEQYF; cdr3_nt: TGCAGCGTTGAACAGGACGGCCACGAGCAGTACTTC
j_call: TRBJ1-5; clone_size: many; d_call: TRBD1; v_call: TRBV6-5; cdr3_aa: CASSYDRDQPQHF; cdr3_nt: TGTGCCAGCAGTTACGACAGGGATCAGCCCCAGCATTTT
j_call: TRBJ2-5; clone_size: few; d_call: .; v_call: TRBV5-1; cdr3_aa: CASSLAGVDETQYF; cdr3_nt: TGCGCCAGCAGCTTGGCGGGAGTAGATGAGACCCAGTACTTC
j_call: TRBJ2-5; clone_size: .; d_call: TRBD2; v_call: TRBV4-2; cdr3_aa: CASSQDFIRTSGRNEQYF; cdr3_nt: TGTGCCAGCAGCCAAGACTTCATCCGGACTAGCGGGAGGAATGAGCAGTACTTC
j_call: TRBJ1-1; clone_size: .; d_call: .; v_call: TRBV11-1; cdr3_aa: CASSLARLNTEAFF; cdr3_nt: TGTGCCAGCAGCTTAGCGCGACTGAACACTGAAGCTTTCTTT
j_call: TRBJ2-7; clone_size: few; d_call: TRBD2; v_call: TRBV6-2/TRBV6-3; cdr3_aa: CASTTRWQREAYEQYF; cdr3_nt: TGTGCCAGCACCACCCGGTGGCAGCGGGAGGCCTACGAGCAGTACTTC
j_call: TRBJ2-6; clone_size: .; d_call: .; v_call: TRBV7-2; cdr3_aa: CAGGSGANVLTF; cdr3_nt: TGTGCCGGGGGCTCTGGGGCCAACGTCCTGACTTTC
j_call: TRBJ2-7; clone_size: .; d_call: TRBD1; v_call: TRBV7-2; cdr3_aa: CASSTGQAPYEQYF; cdr3_nt: TGTGCCAGCAGCACCGGACAGGCCCCCTACGAGCAGTACTTC
j_call: TRBJ2-5; clone_size: .; d_call: .; v_call: TRBV2; cdr3_aa: CASGRGIGQTQYF; cdr3_nt: TGTGCCAGCGGCCGGGGGATCGGTCAGACCCAGTACTTC
j_call: TRBJ2-6; clone_size: .; d_call: .; v_call: TRBV18; cdr3_aa: CASSPPLGGSGANVLTF; cdr3_nt: TGTGCCAGCTCACCACCTTTGGGGGGCTCTGGGGCCAACGTCCTGACTTTC
j_call: TRBJ2-3; clone_size: .; d_call: .; v_call: TRBV5-6; cdr3_aa: CASSGRWGSLTDTQYF; cdr3_nt: TGTGCCAGCAGCGGCCGGTGGGGGTCTCTCACAGATACGCAGTATTTT
j_call: TRBJ1-2; clone_size: few; d_call: TRBD1; v_call: TRBV20-1; cdr3_aa: CSARLPGQGYGYTF; cdr3_nt: TGCAGTGCTAGACTGCCGGGACAGGGGTATGGCTACACCTTC
j_call: TRBJ2-5; clone_size: .; d_call: .; v_call: TRBV6-5; cdr3_aa: CASSYSIGFPEGETQYF; cdr3_nt: TGTGCCAGCAGTTACTCGATAGGGTTCCCCGAAGGAGAGACCCAGTACTTC
j_call: TRBJ2-7; clone_size: few; d_call: TRBD2; v_call: TRBV5-1; cdr3_aa: CASSLMTSGDYEQYF; cdr3_nt: TGCGCCAGCAGCCTTATGACTAGCGGCGACTACGAGCAGTACTTC
j_call: TRBJ2-1; clone_size: few; d_call: TRBD2; v_call: TRBV6-2/TRBV6-3; cdr3_aa: CASSYLAGYNEQFF; cdr3_nt: TGTGCCAGCAGTTACCTAGCGGGGTACAATGAGCAGTTCTTC
j_call: TRBJ2-7; clone_size: .; d_call: TRBD1; v_call: TRBV6-6; cdr3_aa: CASTPLGQGFYEQYF; cdr3_nt: TGTGCCAGCACGCCCCTGGGACAGGGTTTCTACGAGCAGTACTTC
j_call: TRBJ2-1; clone_size: many; d_call: TRBD2; v_call: TRBV7-6; cdr3_aa: CASSLPRTSGRSYNEQFF; cdr3_nt: TGTGCCAGCAGCTTACCCCGGACTAGCGGGAGGTCCTACAATGAGCAGTTCTTC
j_call: TRBJ2-3; clone_size: .; d_call: TRBD2; v_call: TRBV7-2; cdr3_aa: CASSLGTSGRPDTQYF; cdr3_nt: TGTGCCAGCAGCCTAGGGACTAGCGGGAGACCAGATACGCAGTATTTT
j_call: TRBJ2-5; clone_size: .; d_call: .; v_call: TRBV7-9; cdr3_aa: CASSFPTGRETQYF; cdr3_nt: TGTGCCAGCAGCTTCCCGACAGGACGGGAGACCCAGTACTTC
j_call: TRBJ2-1; clone_size: .; d_call: TRBD2; v_call: TRBV9; cdr3_aa: CASSVGSGSSYNEQFF; cdr3_nt: TGTGCCAGCAGCGTAGGTAGCGGGAGCTCCTACAATGAGCAGTTCTTC
j_call: TRBJ2-5; clone_size: .; d_call: TRBD2; v_call: TRBV20-1; cdr3_aa: CSALTSGRETQYF; cdr3_nt: TGCAGTGCTCTCACTAGCGGGAGAGAGACCCAGTACTTC
j_call: TRBJ1-1; clone_size: many; d_call: TRBD1; v_call: TRBV2; cdr3_aa: CASSRDSSSEAFF; cdr3_nt: TGTGCCAGCAGTAGGGACAGTAGTTCTGAAGCTTTCTTT
j_call: TRBJ2-1; clone_size: few; d_call: TRBD1; v_call: TRBV15; cdr3_aa: CATSDDRVEDEQFF; cdr3_nt: TGTGCCACCAGCGACGACAGGGTCGAGGATGAGCAGTTCTTC
j_call: TRBJ2-2; clone_size: .; d_call: .; v_call: TRBV29-1; cdr3_aa: CSALDSGTGELFF; cdr3_nt: TGCAGCGCACTTGACAGCGGCACCGGGGAGCTGTTTTTT
j_call: TRBJ2-7; clone_size: few; d_call: .; v_call: TRBV6-1; cdr3_aa: CASSGEGTAFYEQYF; cdr3_nt: TGTGCCAGCAGTGGAGAGGGGACGGCATTCTACGAGCAGTACTTC
j_call: TRBJ2-7; clone_size: few; d_call: .; v_call: TRBV21-1; cdr3_aa: CASSKAGWIPAGEQYF; cdr3_nt: TGTGCCAGCAGCAAAGCGGGGTGGATCCCCGCGGGAGAGCAGTACTTC
j_call: TRBJ2-7; clone_size: .; d_call: .; v_call: TRBV20-1; cdr3_aa: CSARGPGSYEQYF; cdr3_nt: TGCAGTGCTAGAGGGCCAGGTTCCTACGAGCAGTACTTC
j_call: TRBJ1-2; clone_size: few; d_call: .; v_call: TRBV28; cdr3_aa: CASSLYLANYGYTF; cdr3_nt: TGTGCCAGCAGTTTATATCTGGCTAACTATGGCTACACCTTC
j_call: TRBJ1-1; clone_size: many; d_call: .; v_call: TRBV4-3; cdr3_aa: CASSGQMNTEAFF; cdr3_nt: TGCGCCAGCTCTGGACAAATGAACACTGAAGCTTTCTTT
j_call: TRBJ2-3; clone_size: many; d_call: TRBD2; v_call: TRBV5-5; cdr3_aa: CASSSLAGGTDTQYF; cdr3_nt: TGTGCCAGCAGCTCACTAGCGGGAGGAACAGATACGCAGTATTTT
j_call: TRBJ2-3; clone_size: few; d_call: .; v_call: TRBV10-3; cdr3_aa: CAIKASDSTDTQYF; cdr3_nt: TGTGCCATCAAAGCTTCTGATAGCACAGATACGCAGTATTTT
j_call: TRBJ1-4; clone_size: .; d_call: TRBD1; v_call: TRBV20-1; cdr3_aa: CSAPTGHNEKLFF; cdr3_nt: TGCAGTGCGCCGACAGGGCATAATGAAAAACTGTTTTTT
j_call: TRBJ2-7; clone_size: few; d_call: TRBD2; v_call: TRBV5-4; cdr3_aa: CASSPPGGIYEQYF; cdr3_nt: TGTGCCAGCAGCCCGCCGGGGGGGATCTACGAGCAGTACTTC
j_call: TRBJ1-5; clone_size: .; d_call: .; v_call: TRBV18; cdr3_aa: CASSPRARANNQPQHF; cdr3_nt: TGTGCCAGCTCACCGAGGGCCAGGGCTAACAATCAGCCCCAGCATTTT
j_call: TRBJ1-6; clone_size: .; d_call: .; v_call: TRBV15; cdr3_aa: CATSSPALNSPLHF; cdr3_nt: TGTGCCACCTCTTCCCCGGCTCTTAATTCACCCCTCCACTTT
j_call: TRBJ2-3; clone_size: many; d_call: TRBD2; v_call: TRBV6-6; cdr3_aa: CASSRTSGRRGDTQYF; cdr3_nt: TGTGCCAGCAGTCGGACTAGCGGGAGGCGTGGAGATACGCAGTATTTT
j_call: TRBJ1-1; clone_size: few; d_call: .; v_call: TRBV27; cdr3_aa: CASSSYGGEAFF; cdr3_nt: TGTGCCAGCAGTTCCTATGGGGGAGAAGCTTTCTTT
j_call: TRBJ2-7; clone_size: .; d_call: TRBD2; v_call: TRBV7-3; cdr3_aa: CASSLVRGGTLRRQYF; cdr3_nt: TGTGCCAGCAGCCTCGTTCGCGGGGGGACCCTACGACGGCAGTACTTC